This entry lists 26 T cell receptor beta chains sequenced from one sample in a study of blood T cells in healthy people across ages. Alongside a J-beta primer mix, a sample-barcoded 5' primer served in a second PCR lasting about 6 to 12 cycles. TCRdb processed the 5' RACE reads anew with MiXCR; each CDR3 protein has one entry. The table lists 1.6 million or so distinct CDR3 sequences, roughly 30% of them singletons. The specimen sequenced was blood. The receptors were sampled from a woman in her thirties in good health.

Written as DNA, the CDR3 is TGCAGTGCTAGGGACAGGGGGCGCGGAACCGGTCAGCCCCAGCATTTT. Translated: CSARDRGRGTGQPQHF. This rearrangement joins TRBV20-1 to TRBJ1-5; TRBD1 matches at 11 bases. V was clipped by 3 bases and J by 6 bases; unmatched bases: 10. Germline assignment: CDR1 DFQATT and CDR2 SNEGSKA (reference sequence). The CDR3 contains 16 residues.

With regard to this clonotype: The junction and the germline gene differ at one end; a read error may be behind it. V gene TRBV29-1 combines with J gene TRBJ2-7, with D perhaps matching TRBD2 (6 bases). Looked up from germline, CDR1 is SQVTM and CDR2 is ANQGSEA. The CDR3 contains 13 residues. CDR3 sequence reads: CSVPGGGSYVQYF. The DNA for the CDR3 is TGCAGCGTCCCCGGCGGAGGGTCCTACGTGCAGTACTTC.

This clonotype came up many times. The chain has TRBV5-5 and TRBJ2-1; D perhaps matches TRBD1 (6 bases). CDR1 SGHKS and CDR2 YYEKEE come from the germline V gene (reference sequence). Deletions cut 1 base from V and 10 bases from J, with 9 bases between. This CDR3 has 12 residues. The CDR3 region is CASSLQGWEQFF. CDR3 in DNA: TGTGCCAGCAGCTTGCAGGGGTGGGAGCAGTTCTTC.

CDR3 in DNA: TGTGCCAGTAGTATGGGGACCACAACAGATACGCAGTATTTT. It specifies CASSMGTTTDTQYF. The chain couples TRBV19 to TRBJ2-3; D assignment may be TRBD1 or TRBD2 (5 bases each). The length of the CDR3 is 14 residues. In germline, CDR1 is LNHDA, CDR2 SQIVND (reference sequence). Trimming took 3 bases from V and 3 from J, leaving 10 bases between them.

The chain links TRBV5-1 to TRBJ2-1, with 8 positions matching TRBD2. The germline gives CDR1 SGHRS, CDR2 YFSETQ. The length of the CDR3 is 14 residues. The V segment lost 3 bases and the J segment 5 bases; nucleotides outside the gene matches: 4. The CDR3 bases are TGCGCCAGCAGCTCCGGGGGGGCAAACAATGAGCAGTTCTTC. As protein: CASSSGGANNEQFF.

Note on this clonotype: With a much larger clone just one base away, this may be a read error. Since the CDR3 does not end with the conserved phenylalanine or tryptophan, this likely comes from a read error. The V call is TRBV29-1, the J call TRBJ2-5; TRBD1 matches 9 bases. Germline lookup yields CDR1 SQVTM and CDR2 ANQGSEA. The length of the CDR3 is 13 residues. The CDR3 protein is CSVEGQGRETQYV. CDR3 nucleotide sequence: TGCAGCGTCGAAGGACAGGGGCGAGAGACCCAGTACGTC.

This clonotype was found many times. CDR3 loop: CASSLETGKSSYEQYF. CDR3 nucleotide sequence: TGCGCCAGCAGCCTCGAGACAGGAAAAAGCTCCTACGAGCAGTACTTC. V and J are TRBV4-1 and TRBJ2-7, with D possibly TRBD1 on 6 matching bases. This CDR3 spans 16 amino acids. Germline values: CDR1 MGHRA, CDR2 YSYEKL. Trimming took 4 bases from V and 0 from J, leaving 16 bases between them.

V gene TRBV3-1 combines with J gene TRBJ1-2; D possibly corresponds to TRBD1 (5 bases). V lost 0 bases to trimming and J lost 5 bases, with 13 bases between them. Looked up from germline, CDR1 is LGHDT and CDR2 is YNNKEL (reference sequence). CDR3 length: 15 amino acids. The CDR3 nucleotides read TGTGCCAGCAGCCAAGATGGGGCGAGATCATATGGCTACACCTTC. This gives the protein CASSQDGARSYGYTF. Supplemented by reference TRBV3-1 and TRBJ1-2, the full variable domain reads DTAVSQTPKYLVTQMGNDKSIKCEQNLGHDTMYWYKQDSKKFLKIMFSYNNKELIINETVPNRFSPKSPDKAHLNLHINSLELGDSAVYFCASSQDGARSYGYTFGSGTRLTVV.

As to this clonotype: One end of the junction fails to match germline, which may point to a read error. The rearrangement links TRBV4-1 to TRBJ1-5, with a weak D call TRBD1 (5 bases). Looked up from germline, CDR1 is MGHRA and CDR2 is YSYEKL. The CDR3 spans 15 residues. CDR3 loop: CARSQAGTGNQPQHF. CDR3 coding DNA: TGCGCCCGCAGCCAAGCCGGGACGGGCAATCAGCCCCAGCATTTT.

The chain employs TRBV13 and TRBJ2-7, with 8 bases aligning to TRBD2. CDR1 is PRHDT, CDR2 FYEKMQ, per germline (reference sequence). Losses at the gene ends were 7 bases for V and 7 bases for J; bases not matched to a gene: 18. This CDR3 has 16 residues. The CDR3 spells CASNNFRERGLGEQYF. CDR3 bases: TGTGCCAGCAATAACTTCCGGGAGCGGGGGCTGGGTGAGCAGTACTTC.

This clonotype has ten or more counts. V gene TRBV7-9 combines with J gene TRBJ2-5; 9 bases map to TRBD2. Germline CDR1 is SEHNR and CDR2 is FQNEAQ (reference sequence). This CDR3 has 14 amino acids. The V gene end was trimmed by 6 bases and the J gene end by 4 bases; junction bases not matched to a gene: 6. The CDR3 DNA is TGTGCCAGCAGTTACGTAGCGGGAGTAGAGACCCAGTACTTC. Its translation: CASSYVAGVETQYF.

This chain joins TRBV20-1 and TRBJ2-7, with D tentatively TRBD2 (5 bases). The V end lost 5 bases, the J end lost 6 bases, and 14 bases lay between the germline ends. This CDR3 contains 12 residues. Germline-derived CDR1 and CDR2 are DFQATT and SNEGSKA (reference sequence). The DNA for the CDR3 is TGCAGTGCTTCACTAGAGTATGGCGAGCAGTACTTC. As protein: CSASLEYGEQYF.

This chain links TRBV4-1 with TRBJ2-5; no reliable D call. Trimming pared 1 base from V and 0 bases from J, leaving 12 bases between. This CDR3 region has 16 residues. Germline V CDR1 and CDR2: MGHRA, YSYEKL. The CDR3 sequence: CASSQGFRRHQETQYF. Here the CDR3 DNA reads TGCGCCAGCAGCCAAGGATTCAGGCGGCACCAAGAGACCCAGTACTTC.

V usage is TRBV4-2 and J usage is TRBJ2-3; possibly TRBD2 for D (6 bases). The CDR3 contains 16 residues. The germline CDR1 and CDR2 sequences are LGHNA and YNFKEQ. Deletions cut 2 bases from V and 3 bases from J, with 15 bases between. CDR3 coding DNA: TGTGCCAGCAGCCAAACCGGGCGGGGCGGAACAGATACGCAGTATTTT. Translation gives CASSQTGRGGTDTQYF.

This clonotype was recorded a few times. Written as DNA, the CDR3 is TGTGCCAGCAGCCCAAGCCTAGGGGCGACGCAGGCTCCATACGAGCAGTACTTC. Translating it yields CASSPSLGATQAPYEQYF. V and J are TRBV28 and TRBJ2-7; TRBD1 is a possible D gene (5 bases). The V end lost 6 bases, the J end lost 4 bases, and 28 bases lay between the germline ends. In germline, CDR1 is MDHEN, CDR2 SYDVKM. This CDR3 comprises 18 residues. The full variable domain, in which reference TRBV28 and TRBJ2-7 provide the parts outside the CDR3, is DVKVTQSSRYLVKRTGEKVFLECVQDMDHENMFWYRQDPGLGLRLIYFSYDVKMKEKGDIPEGYSVSREKKERFSLILESASTNQTSMYLCASSPSLGATQAPYEQYFGPGTRLTVT.

This clonotype was seen a few times. V is TRBV20-1 and J is TRBJ1-1; tentatively, D is TRBD1 (5 bases). Germline V gives CDR1 DFQATT, CDR2 SNEGSKA (reference sequence). The ends were cut back, 1 base at V and 7 bases at J, with 13 bases in the middle. The CDR3 is 13 residues long. The CDR3 reads CSARGQGFGEAFF. DNA of the CDR3: TGCAGTGCTAGAGGGCAGGGTTTCGGTGAAGCTTTCTTT.

Worth noting for this clonotype: One base away lies a much larger clone, so this may be a sequencing read error. This sequence joins TRBV28 and TRBJ1-5; D might be TRBD1 (6 bases). Germline CDR1 and CDR2: MDHEN and SYDVKM. This CDR3 spans 12 amino acids. The V gene lost 6 bases and the J gene lost 11 bases, with 14 bases spanning the gap. CDR3 region: CASRQGPSSQHF. The CDR3 DNA follows: TGTGCCAGCAGACAGGGCCCTTCTTCCCAGCATTTT.

J is TRBJ2-6 and V is TRBV29-1; D possibly corresponds to TRBD1 (6 bases). Between the trimmed V and J ends, which lost 8 bases and 0 bases, there was a span of 14 bases. The CDR3 sequence is 15 residues long. CDR1 SQVTM and CDR2 ANQGSEA come from the germline V gene. The CDR3 protein is CSCRTDDSGANVLTF. The CDR3 coding sequence is TGCAGCTGTCGGACAGATGACTCTGGGGCCAACGTCCTGACTTTC.

This clonotype showed up just once. The rearrangement links TRBV4-1 to TRBJ2-7; 7 bases fit TRBD2. This CDR3 contains 15 residues. The trim removed 0 bases at V and 7 bases at J, leaving 9 bases unmatched. Looked up from germline, CDR1 is MGHRA and CDR2 is YSYEKL. The CDR3 reads CASSQEGGSWNEQYF. The DNA of the CDR3 is TGCGCCAGCAGCCAAGAGGGCGGGAGTTGGAATGAGCAGTACTTC.

The chain has TRBV3-1 and TRBJ2-3; the D gene could be TRBD1 or TRBD2 (5 bases each). The V end was cut by 3 bases, the J end by 3 bases, with 19 bases between. CDR1 and CDR2 (germline): LGHDT, YNNKEL (reference sequence). CDR3 size: 17 residues. Here the CDR3 DNA reads TGTGCCAGCAGCCAGCTCGCCGGGACCACCATAACAGATACGCAGTATTTT. Its protein is CASSQLAGTTITDTQYF.

V and J are TRBV4-1 and TRBJ1-1, with unresolved D. The germline V and J ends were trimmed by 0 bases and 0 bases, with 11 bases remaining between them. Germline V gene sequence: CDR1 MGHRA, CDR2 YSYEKL. The CDR3 runs 16 residues. In nucleotides, the CDR3 is TGCGCCAGCAGCCAAGACGGAGGGCTAGTGAACACTGAAGCTTTCTTT. The encoded protein is CASSQDGGLVNTEAFF.

The chain joins TRBV25-1 to TRBJ2-3, with 8 bases that match TRBD2. CDR3 size: 17 residues. Unmatched junction bases numbered 16, after V lost 9 bases and J lost 2 bases. Germline V gives CDR1 MGHDK, CDR2 SYGVNS. The CDR3 reads CASTTGGQVLYTDTQYF. The CDR3 DNA is TGTGCCAGTACGACGGGGGGGCAAGTACTATACACAGATACGCAGTATTTT.

This clonotype was detected a few times. A much larger clonotype is one base distant, so this may be a read error. The chain uses TRBV10-3 and TRBJ2-5; TRBD2 agrees at 9 bases. The J segment lost 11 bases and the V segment lost 6 bases, leaving 10 bases of the junction unmatched. The germline V gene has CDR1 ENHRY and CDR2 SYGVKD. The CDR3 length is 13 residues. The CDR3 DNA is TGTGCCATCAGGGAGGCTAGCGGGGTTGAGCAGTACTTC. It specifies CAIREASGVEQYF.

The chain joins TRBV20-1 to TRBJ2-6, with a tentative D call TRBD2 (5 bases). This CDR3 is built from 18 residues. The V end was cut by 7 bases, the J end by 0 bases, with 22 bases between. The germline V gene encodes CDR1 DFQATT and CDR2 SNEGSKA (reference sequence). The CDR3 DNA follows: TGCAGTGTCTCCGAAGCTAGCCTAGCCAACTCTGGGGCCAACGTCCTGACTTTC. As protein: CSVSEASLANSGANVLTF.

This clonotype has a handful of counts. This rearrangement joins TRBV20-1 to TRBJ1-2; D is perhaps TRBD1 (5 bases). CDR1 and CDR2 from the germline V gene are DFQATT and SNEGSKA (reference sequence). This CDR3 has 12 residues. Trimming shortened V by 7 bases and J by 4 bases, and 13 bases separated the two germline ends. CDR3 bases: TGCAGTGGGGGGGAGGGAACCTATGGCTACACCTTC. It yields the protein CSGGEGTYGYTF.

This chain joins TRBV6-5 and TRBJ2-1, with TRBD2 matching over 9 bases. Unmatched junction bases numbered 8, after V lost 4 bases and J lost 1 base. The germline gives CDR1 MNHEY, CDR2 SVGAGI. The CDR3 consists of 17 residues. The CDR3 DNA reads as TGTGCCAGCAGTTCCCCCTTGACTAGCGGATCCTACAATGAGCAGTTCTTC. This sequence encodes CASSSPLTSGSYNEQFF.